A single sample is the source of the 5 T cell receptor beta chains below, sequenced in a study of vaccination effects on CD4 cells after COVID-19. No antigen has been identified for these receptors. Sequenced by immunoSEQ multiplex PCR; TCRdb stores in-frame clones only, minus some. The sample lists under 85,000 clones; 77% were seen once. Under the ViraFEST assay, PBMC were stimulated with viral peptide pools so that antigen-specific CD4+ T cells expanded. Sequencing was performed afterwards. At the end of over 8 days of culture, CD4+ T cells were isolated. The cohort was immunized with two doses of either the BNT162b2 or mRNA-1273 vaccine. The starting material was CD4+ T cells from PBMCs cultured with HCoV-OC43 spike peptides, obtained after COVID-19 vaccination. Subset defined: HCoV-OC43 spike overlapping peptide pool stimulation. The source of these receptors is a human donor who received a COVID-19 vaccine.

The V and J genes are TRBV3-1 (or the pseudogene TRBV3-2) and TRBJ2-2; either TRBD1 or TRBD2 may fit D (5 bases each). Trimming left V 2 bases short and J 4 bases short, with 17 bases between. The CDR3 contains 17 residues. In germline, CDR1 is LGHDT, CDR2 YNNKEL (reference sequence). CDR3 region: CASSQNLGTSGTGELFF. CDR3 sequence (DNA): TGTGCCAGCAGCCAAAACCTAGGGACGTCGGGCACCGGGGAGCTGTTTTTT.

The rearrangement links TRBV3-1 (or the pseudogene TRBV3-2) to TRBJ1-5, with D possibly TRBD1 on 5 matching bases. Trimming removed 1 base at V and 0 bases at J, with 7 bases between. Germline V gives CDR1 LGHDT, CDR2 YNNKEL (reference sequence). The CDR3 runs 15 residues. The CDR3 spells CASSQGGLSNQPQHF. CDR3 coding DNA: TGTGCCAGCAGCCAAGGGGGACTTAGCAATCAGCCCCAGCATTTT.

The rearrangement uses TRBV15 and TRBJ1-5, with 7 bases fitting TRBD1. In germline, CDR1 is LNHNV, CDR2 YYDKDF (reference sequence). J gave up 3 bases and V 3 bases, and 5 bases lay outside the gene matches. The CDR3 totals 15 residues. The CDR3 DNA sequence: TGTGCCACCAGCAGCGGGACAGCCTACAATCAGCCCCAGCATTTT. It codes for CATSSGTAYNQPQHF.

J is TRBJ1-1 and V is TRBV6-5; 7 bases fit TRBD1. Germline CDR1 and CDR2: MNHEY and SVGAGI. There are 13 residues in the CDR3. Germline trimming cut 6 bases from V and 4 bases from J; bases unmatched to any gene: 5. The CDR3 loop is CASRLTGITEAFF. The DNA for the CDR3 is TGTGCCAGCAGACTGACAGGGATCACTGAAGCTTTCTTT.

This clone was counted between two and nine times. The genes are TRBV7-8 and TRBJ1-5, with D perhaps matching TRBD1 (6 bases). Germline V gene sequence: CDR1 SGHVS, CDR2 FQNEAQ. The CDR3 has 16 amino acids. Trimming took 2 bases from V and 0 from J, leaving 11 bases between them. The CDR3 region has the DNA TGTGCCAGCAGCTTAAGACAGGACCTTAGCAATCAGCCCCAGCATTTT. Translating gives CASSLRQDLSNQPQHF.